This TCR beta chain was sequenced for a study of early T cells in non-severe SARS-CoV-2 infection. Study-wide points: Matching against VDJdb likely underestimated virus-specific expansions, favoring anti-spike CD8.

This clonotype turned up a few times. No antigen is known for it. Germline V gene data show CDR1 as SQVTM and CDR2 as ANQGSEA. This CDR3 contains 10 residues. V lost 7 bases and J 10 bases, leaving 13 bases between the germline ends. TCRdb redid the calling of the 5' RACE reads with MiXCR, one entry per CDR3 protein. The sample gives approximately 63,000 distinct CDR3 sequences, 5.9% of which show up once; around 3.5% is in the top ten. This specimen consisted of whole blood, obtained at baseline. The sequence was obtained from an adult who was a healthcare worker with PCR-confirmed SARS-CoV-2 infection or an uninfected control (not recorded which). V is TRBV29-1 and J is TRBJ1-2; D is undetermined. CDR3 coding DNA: TGCAGCGCAGGAGGGCAGGCCTACACCTTC. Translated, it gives CSAGGQAYTF.